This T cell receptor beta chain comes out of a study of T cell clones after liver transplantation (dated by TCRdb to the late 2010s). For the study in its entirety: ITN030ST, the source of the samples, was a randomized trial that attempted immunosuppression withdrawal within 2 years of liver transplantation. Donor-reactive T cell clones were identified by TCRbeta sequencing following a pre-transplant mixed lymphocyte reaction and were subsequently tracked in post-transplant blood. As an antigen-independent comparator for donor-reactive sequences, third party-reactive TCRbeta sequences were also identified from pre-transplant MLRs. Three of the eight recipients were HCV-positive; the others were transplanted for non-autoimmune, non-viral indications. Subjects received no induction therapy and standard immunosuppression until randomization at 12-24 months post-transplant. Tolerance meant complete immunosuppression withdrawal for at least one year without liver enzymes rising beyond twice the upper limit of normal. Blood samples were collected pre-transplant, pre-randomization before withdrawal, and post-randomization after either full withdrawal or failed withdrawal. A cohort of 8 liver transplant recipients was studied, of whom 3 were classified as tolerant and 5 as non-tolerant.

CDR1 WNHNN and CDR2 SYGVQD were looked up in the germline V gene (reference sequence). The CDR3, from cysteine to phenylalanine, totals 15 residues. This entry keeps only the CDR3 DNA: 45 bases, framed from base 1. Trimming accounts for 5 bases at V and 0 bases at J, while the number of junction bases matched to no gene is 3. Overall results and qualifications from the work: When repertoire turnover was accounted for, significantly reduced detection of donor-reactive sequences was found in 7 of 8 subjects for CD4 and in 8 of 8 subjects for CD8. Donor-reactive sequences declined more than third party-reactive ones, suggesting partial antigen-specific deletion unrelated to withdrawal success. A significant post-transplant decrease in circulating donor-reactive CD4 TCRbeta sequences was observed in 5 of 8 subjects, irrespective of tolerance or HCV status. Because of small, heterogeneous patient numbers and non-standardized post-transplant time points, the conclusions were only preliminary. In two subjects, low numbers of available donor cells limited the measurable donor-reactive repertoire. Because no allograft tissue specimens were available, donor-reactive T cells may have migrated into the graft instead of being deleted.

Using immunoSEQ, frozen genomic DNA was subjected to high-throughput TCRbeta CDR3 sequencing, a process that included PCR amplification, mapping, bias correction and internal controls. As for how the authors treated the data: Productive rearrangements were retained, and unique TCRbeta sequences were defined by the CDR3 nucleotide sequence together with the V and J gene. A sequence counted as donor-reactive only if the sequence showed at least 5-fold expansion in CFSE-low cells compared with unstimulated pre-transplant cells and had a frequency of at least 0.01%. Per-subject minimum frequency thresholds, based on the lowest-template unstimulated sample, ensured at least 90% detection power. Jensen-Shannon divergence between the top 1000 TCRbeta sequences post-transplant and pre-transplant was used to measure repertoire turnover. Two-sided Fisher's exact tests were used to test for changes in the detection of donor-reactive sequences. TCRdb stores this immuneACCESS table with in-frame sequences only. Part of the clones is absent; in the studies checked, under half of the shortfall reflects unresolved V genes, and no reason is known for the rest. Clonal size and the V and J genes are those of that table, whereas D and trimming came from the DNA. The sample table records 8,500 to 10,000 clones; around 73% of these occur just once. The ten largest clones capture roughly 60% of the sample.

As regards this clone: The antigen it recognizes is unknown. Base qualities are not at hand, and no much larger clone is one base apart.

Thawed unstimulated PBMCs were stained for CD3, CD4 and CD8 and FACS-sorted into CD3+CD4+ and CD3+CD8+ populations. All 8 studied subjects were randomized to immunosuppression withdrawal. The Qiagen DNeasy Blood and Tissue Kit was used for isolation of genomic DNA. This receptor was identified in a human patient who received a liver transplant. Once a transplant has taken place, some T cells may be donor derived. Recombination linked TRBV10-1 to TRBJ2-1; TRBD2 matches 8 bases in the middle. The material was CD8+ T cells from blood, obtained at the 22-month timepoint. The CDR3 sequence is CASSTSGSSYNEQFF. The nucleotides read TGCGCCAGCAGTACTAGCGGTAGCTCCTACAATGAGCAGTTCTTC.